This TCR beta chain was profiled in a study of shared clonotypes between healthy human individuals (TCRdb year 2020). Some background on the complete study: The cohort comprised two women and a few men aged 18 to 49 years. Leukapheresis yielded between about 0.85 and 9.5 billion PBMCs per donor. The study deeply sequenced blood TCR repertoires of five healthy adults to estimate repertoire size and the extent of clonotype sharing between individuals. Libraries were prepared and TCR repertoires were sequenced by different laboratories using diverse techniques, in order to increase sequencing depth and limit assay-specific biases. For each donor, three plates each were used for CD4 naive and CD4 memory, two plates were used for CD8 naive, and one plate was used for CD8 memory.

A word on this clone: It lacks a known antigen. Per-nucleotide qualities are absent, and no much larger clonotype sits a single base away.

TCR CDR3 regions were amplified from genomic DNA by multiplex PCR using the deep immunoSEQ assay. Extracted genomic DNA from each cell subset was distributed evenly across all wells of several immunoSEQ 96-well plates, and each plate was treated as a replicate. For sorted subsets, about 0.2 ug genomic DNA, equal to 30,000 or so T cell genomes, was loaded into each replicate PCR. The purified libraries were quantified using a Qubit 3.0 fluorometer, sized with a Bioanalyzer 2100, and then quantified again using the KAPA Library Quantification kit. A separate single-read 150-cycle Illumina NextSeq 550 flow cell was used to sequence each immunoSEQ 96-well plate. The paper's processing steps were these. Because the immunoSEQ output held only junctional sequences and lacked quality scores, the filtering could not match the filtering applied to full-length reads. Sequences were annotated with PyIR, a Python wrapper for IgBLAST v1.9, using IMGT germline references to assign V/J genes and CDR3. Reads were filtered out if the reads had weak V/J assignments (E-value above 1e-6), no CDR3, stop codons, out-of-frame junctions, or ambiguous translated residues. V3J clonotypes were defined as sequences sharing an identical inferred V gene, J gene, and CDR3 amino acid sequence. Percentage overlap between repertoires was calculated by dividing the number of shared unique clonotypes by the size of the smaller repertoire. Three approaches were used to assess repertoire richness: RTK rarefaction, the Chao1 estimator, and Recon v2.1 estimates of unobserved clonotypes. For all TCRbeta clonotypes obtained by the gDNA method from a handful of donors, generation probabilities were computed with OLGA. TCRdb carries this immuneACCESS record with in-frame sequences only. Its versions omit some clonotypes, under half of them owing to an unresolved V gene in the studies checked, with the rest unexplained. The V and J calls and clone size are taken from that table; D and trimming were inferred from the DNA. This sample is represented by a few million clones; more than 80% of them were singletons. Over 0.12% of the sample rests with the top ten.

The donors were healthy, HIV-negative adults who had no recently reported acute infections or vaccinations. Every donor was a Caucasian adult living in Nashville, Tennessee, USA. CD4+ T cells were enriched through magnetic negative selection, after which naive cells were positively selected on CD45RA and the remaining negative fraction served as the memory subset. Blood was collected by leukapheresis, and PBMCs were isolated by Ficoll-Histopaque density gradient centrifugation and then cryopreserved in liquid nitrogen vapor phase. Analytical flow cytometry was used to check the purity and quantity of every magnetically sorted T cell population. Each sorted fraction had its genomic DNA isolated and then quantified by UV absorbance on a Nanodrop 2000c. V ends up 1 base short and J 4 bases short, with an unmatched junction base count of 2. The CDR3 numbers 15 residues from cysteine through phenylalanine. CDR3 DNA is the only sequence kept; it has 45 bases, read in frame from the first base. CDR1 SGHRS and CDR2 YFSETQ were looked up in the germline V gene.

The full study reports these points: Naive subsets generally had larger estimated clonotype richness than memory subsets did. Sampling was limited to blood, and TCR repertoires in tissue likely differ from TCR repertoires in blood. Because the study included only a small number of donors, the genetic and exposure-history diversity represented was limited. Incomplete sequencing was indicated by rarefaction of sorted-subset datasets, despite the large sequencing depth. Based on pairwise subsampling, the degree of clonotype sharing among donors was expected to be affected by sequencing depth. Higher generation probabilities were observed for clonotypes shared by all four sorted-subset donors than for non-shared clonotypes. When a handful of donors were compared, the shared fraction of clonotypes was 5% to 6.5% for naive CD4, 3% to 4% for naive CD8, 2.3% for memory CD4, and approximately 0.4% for memory CD8.

The sample comprised naive CD4+ T cells sorted from blood. What the cell subset or site label conveys for this sample: CD45RA+ positively selected. The clonotype was recovered from a man younger than 35 in good health. Rearrangement joined TRBV5-1 to TRBJ2-3; TRBD1 fits 11 bases in the junction. The bases are TGCGCCAGCAGCTTGAGGGGACAGGGGGCAGATACGCAGTATTTT. It specifies CASSLRGQGADTQYF.